A single sample gave rise to the 5 T cell receptor beta chains below, sequenced in a study of cytomegalovirus exposure and HLA in healthy donors. 13 Jbeta primers and 60 Vbeta primers were used for the PCR. Profiling relied on immunoSEQ multiplex PCR, and the TCRdb table lists in-frame clones only, not all of them. The sample yields about 140,000 clones, roughly 77% seen once. The sequenced sample consisted of PBMCs. The source of these receptors is a middle-aged man in good health and CMV-seronegative.

V usage is TRBV7-9 and J usage is TRBJ1-2; no firm D call. The germline CDR1 and CDR2 sequences are SEHNR and FQNEAQ (reference sequence). This CDR3 has 14 amino acids. The ends were cut back, 5 bases at V and 5 bases at J, with 15 bases in the middle. The CDR3 sequence is CASSPRGPSYGYTF. CDR3 nucleotide sequence: TGTGCCAGCAGCCCTAGAGGGCCCTCGTATGGCTACACCTTC.

The V gene is TRBV9, the J gene TRBJ2-2; D not resolved. The ends were cut back, 2 bases at V and 4 bases at J, with 15 bases in the middle. This CDR3 comprises 16 residues. Germline assignment: CDR1 SGDLS and CDR2 YYNGEE. CDR3 DNA sequence: TGTGCCAGCAGCGTCGACAAGTCGAGCAGCACCGGGGAGCTGTTTTTT. Encoded protein: CASSVDKSSSTGELFF.

There are a few counts of this clone. The chain links TRBV5-1 to TRBJ1-6, with D possibly being TRBD1 (5 bases). Germline values: CDR1 SGHRS, CDR2 YFSETQ. This CDR3 has 14 amino acids. Trimming took off 6 bases at V and 11 bases at J, with 18 bases between the two ends. CDR3 amino acids: CASIPGGGLAPLHF. Here the CDR3 DNA reads TGCGCCAGCATCCCTGGGGGGGGTCTCGCACCCCTCCACTTT.

The chain joins TRBV28 to TRBJ2-7; 8 bases map to TRBD2. Germline V CDR1 and CDR2: MDHEN, SYDVKM. This CDR3 has 14 amino acids. J was trimmed by 0 bases and V by 6 bases; bases with no gene match: 4. The CDR3 DNA is TGTGCCAGCAGGCAGCGGGAGAGCTCCTACGAGCAGTACTTC. Translation: CASRQRESSYEQYF.

The gene calls are TRBV23-1 and TRBJ1-1; D gene uncertain. TRBV23-1 is known as an ORF, though its function is uncertain. The CDR3 sequence is 11 residues long. Trimming took off 4 bases at V and 5 bases at J, with 5 bases between the two ends. The chain's CDR3 is CASSLRTEAFF. The CDR3 DNA sequence: TGCGCCAGCAGTCTTCGGACTGAAGCTTTCTTT.